Below, 7 T cell receptor beta chains from the same sample are listed, as sequenced in a study of cytomegalovirus exposure and HLA in healthy donors. PCR primers comprised 60 Vbeta and 13 Jbeta primers. Sequencing was performed with immunoSEQ multiplex PCR; in TCRdb, only in-frame clones are kept and a portion is missing. The sample holds around 160,000 clones; 77% are singletons and the top ten take 2% to 3%. The sample consisted of PBMCs. Receptors were obtained from a woman aged 40 to 55 in good health and CMV-seropositive.

This rearrangement joins TRBV6-6 to TRBJ1-2; 8 bases line up with TRBD1. The CDR3 runs 13 residues. In germline, CDR1 is MNHNY, CDR2 SVGAGI (reference sequence). V lost 5 bases, J lost 8 bases, and 7 bases stayed unmatched. CDR3 bases: TGTGCCAGCAGTCCGGACAGGGACTTCGGCTACACCTTC. It yields the protein CASSPDRDFGYTF.

This clone was counted between two and nine times. The gene calls are TRBV19 and TRBJ2-1; 12 bases match TRBD1. The germline V gene encodes CDR1 LNHDA and CDR2 SQIVND (reference sequence). V lost 6 bases, J lost 5 bases, and 8 bases stayed unmatched. The CDR3 loop spans 16 amino acids. CDR3 residues: CASRRDRGLDHNEQFF. DNA for the CDR3: TGTGCCAGTAGAAGGGACAGGGGGCTAGATCACAATGAGCAGTTCTTC.

The chain joins TRBV10-1 to TRBJ2-5; possible D gene TRBD1, 5 bases. V was clipped by 7 bases and J by 2 bases, with 11 bases between them. This CDR3 spans 13 amino acids. The germline CDR1 and CDR2 sequences are WNHNN and SYGVQD (reference sequence). CDR3 sequence: CASNWTSQETQYF. CDR3 bases: TGCGCCAGCAATTGGACATCACAAGAGACCCAGTACTTC.

CDR3 protein: CASSLEDQDSHNQPQHF. In DNA form, the CDR3 reads TGCGCCAGCAGCTTGGAGGATCAGGACAGCCACAATCAGCCCCAGCATTTT. The chain recombines TRBV5-1 with TRBJ1-5; the D gene is possibly TRBD1 (6 bases). CDR1 and CDR2 (germline): SGHRS, YFSETQ. CDR3 length: 17 residues. V lost 0 bases to trimming and J lost 3 bases, with 16 bases between them.

The chain carries TRBV30 and TRBJ1-1, with 8 bases identical to TRBD1. After removal of 5 bases from V and 8 bases from J, the junction contained 7 bases not matched to a gene. The germline V gene encodes CDR1 GTSNPN and CDR2 SVGIG (reference sequence). The CDR3 runs 12 residues. Here the CDR3 DNA reads TGTGCCTGGGACCCCGGACAGGGAGAAGCTTTCTTT. Residues: CAWDPGQGEAFF.

The chain links TRBV7-9 to TRBJ2-5, with D perhaps matching TRBD1 (6 bases). CDR1 and CDR2 from the germline V gene are SEHNR and FQNEAQ (reference sequence). CDR3 length: 14 amino acids. V gave up 4 bases and J gave up 5 bases, with 14 bases separating them. CDR3 sequence: CASSSHRVEETQYF. DNA of the CDR3: TGTGCCAGCAGCTCCCACAGGGTTGAGGAGACCCAGTACTTC.

V and J are TRBV5-1 and TRBJ1-4; D remains ambiguous. Trimming pared 4 bases from V and 3 bases from J, leaving 10 bases between. Germline V lookup: CDR1 SGHRS, CDR2 YFSETQ. CDR3 length: 14 amino acids. As DNA, the CDR3 is TGCGCCAGCAGCCCACGGGAACCTAATGAAAAACTGTTTTTT. Translating gives CASSPREPNEKLFF.